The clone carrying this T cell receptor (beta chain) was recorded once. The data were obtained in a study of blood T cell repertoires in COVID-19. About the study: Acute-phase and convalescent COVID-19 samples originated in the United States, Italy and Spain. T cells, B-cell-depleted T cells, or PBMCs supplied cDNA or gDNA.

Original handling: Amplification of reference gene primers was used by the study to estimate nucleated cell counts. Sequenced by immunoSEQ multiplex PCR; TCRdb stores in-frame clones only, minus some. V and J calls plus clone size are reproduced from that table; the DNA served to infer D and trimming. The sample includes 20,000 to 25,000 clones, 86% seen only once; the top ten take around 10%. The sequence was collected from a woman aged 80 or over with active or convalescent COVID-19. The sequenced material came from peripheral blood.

Here the CDR3 reads CASSGTRGYEQYF. In DNA, the CDR3 is TGCGCCAGCAGCGGAACCAGGGGATACGAGCAGTACTTC. The chain carries TRBV5-1 and TRBJ2-7; D is possibly TRBD1 (6 bases). Germline loops: CDR1 SGHRS, CDR2 YFSETQ. The CDR3 length is 13 residues. The V gene lost 4 bases and the J gene lost 4 bases, with 12 bases spanning the gap.